A selection of T cell receptor beta chains follows, all from one sample in a study of T cells in Graves' hyperthyroidism and ophthalmopathy. TCRdb reanalysed the multiplex PCR reads using MiXCR and keeps one entry per CDR3 protein. This sample has a few hundred thousand distinct CDR3 sequences; approximately 14% occur once, and the top ten carry approximately 5.3%. Sequenced material: blood. Receptors were obtained from a woman between 18 and 29 years old with Graves' hyperthyroidism. CDR3s include the opening cysteine and the closing phenylalanine or tryptophan. Fields, in order: V gene, D gene, clone size, J gene, CDR3 DNA, CDR3 protein. The D gene is left open where the match is weak. Some rows mark clone size as missing; the rest say once, few, many or name a class of expanded clone.

v_gene: TRBV3-1
d_gene: TRBD2
abundance: many
j_gene: TRBJ2-1
CDR3nt: TGTGCCAGCAGCCGGAGGGTTGGGACTAGCGGGAGTCTCTACAATGAGCAGTTCTTC
CDR3aa: CASSRRVGTSGSLYNEQFF

v_gene: TRBV6-1
d_gene: -
abundance: few
j_gene: TRBJ2-7
CDR3nt: TGTGCCAGCAGTGAGGGACTTCCTCGCTACGAGCAGTACTTC
CDR3aa: CASSEGLPRYEQYF

v_gene: TRBV6-1
d_gene: TRBD1
abundance: many
j_gene: TRBJ2-7
CDR3nt: TGTGCCAGCAGTGGCAACAGGGGTCGCTACGAGCAGTACTTC
CDR3aa: CASSGNRGRYEQYF

v_gene: TRBV28
d_gene: TRBD2
abundance: many
j_gene: TRBJ2-5
CDR3nt: TGTGCCAGCAGTCTGACTAGCAGGGCACAAGAGACCCAGTACTTC
CDR3aa: CASSLTSRAQETQYF

v_gene: TRBV20-1
d_gene: -
abundance: many
j_gene: TRBJ2-7
CDR3nt: TGCAGTGCTAGTATTTCCGGCCACGCCTACGAGCAGTACTTC
CDR3aa: CSASISGHAYEQYF

v_gene: TRBV25-1
d_gene: -
abundance: -
j_gene: TRBJ1-4
CDR3nt: TGTGCCAGCAGTGAGTTAGGGGTAGGGGAAAAACTGTTTTTT
CDR3aa: CASSELGVGEKLFF

v_gene: TRBV7-6
d_gene: -
abundance: many
j_gene: TRBJ1-6
CDR3nt: TGTGCCAGCAGCTTACTGACGAGGGCGGATTCACCCCTCCACTTT
CDR3aa: CASSLLTRADSPLHF

v_gene: TRBV6-1
d_gene: -
abundance: many
j_gene: TRBJ2-7
CDR3nt: TGTGCCAGCAGTGAATCAGAAATGAGCTCCTACGAGCAGTACTTC
CDR3aa: CASSESEMSSYEQYF

v_gene: TRBV28
d_gene: -
abundance: -
j_gene: TRBJ2-1
CDR3nt: TGTGCCAGCGGCCGGAGGGGCACCTACTACAATGAGCAGTTCTTC
CDR3aa: CASGRRGTYYNEQFF

v_gene: TRBV30
d_gene: -
abundance: many
j_gene: TRBJ2-1
CDR3nt: TGTGCCTGCCTTCTCCCGCTCGCCTCCTACAATGAGCAGTTCTTC
CDR3aa: CACLLPLASYNEQFF

v_gene: TRBV28
d_gene: TRBD1
abundance: -
j_gene: TRBJ1-5
CDR3nt: TGTGCCAGCAGGGTGTCGGCAGGGGGCCTCTATAGCAATCAGTCCCAGCATTTT
CDR3aa: CASRVSAGGLYSNQSQHF

v_gene: TRBV20-1
d_gene: TRBD1
abundance: many
j_gene: TRBJ1-5
CDR3nt: TGCAGTGCTAGGGCAACAGGGGGCTTCGGTCAGCCCCAGCATTTT
CDR3aa: CSARATGGFGQPQHF

v_gene: TRBV20-1
d_gene: TRBD2
abundance: many
j_gene: TRBJ2-7
CDR3nt: TGCAGTGCTAGACAGTTAGCGGGGGCCTACGAGCAGTACTTC
CDR3aa: CSARQLAGAYEQYF

v_gene: TRBV20-1
d_gene: -
abundance: many
j_gene: TRBJ2-5
CDR3nt: TGCAGTGCTAGGGGGCTCGACCAAGAGACCCAGTACTTC
CDR3aa: CSARGLDQETQYF

v_gene: TRBV7-9
d_gene: -
abundance: -
j_gene: TRBJ2-3
CDR3nt: TGTGCCAGCAGCTTAAAGGATAACACAGATACGCAGTATTTT
CDR3aa: CASSLKDNTDTQYF

v_gene: TRBV5-1
d_gene: -
abundance: many
j_gene: TRBJ2-2
CDR3nt: TGCGCCAGCAGCTTAACCGGGACGGCGAACACCGGGGAGCTGTTTTTT
CDR3aa: CASSLTGTANTGELFF

v_gene: TRBV6-1
d_gene: -
abundance: many
j_gene: TRBJ2-1
CDR3nt: TGTGCCAGTTTCGGGGACGCAGAAAAAAGCTCCTACAATGAGCAGTTCTTC
CDR3aa: CASFGDAEKSSYNEQFF

v_gene: TRBV5-1
d_gene: TRBD2
abundance: few
j_gene: TRBJ2-5
CDR3nt: TGCGCCAGCAGCTTGGCGGCGGGAGGGGCACAAGAGACCCAGTACTTC
CDR3aa: CASSLAAGGAQETQYF

v_gene: TRBV10-3
d_gene: -
abundance: -
j_gene: TRBJ2-1
CDR3nt: TGTGCCATCAGTGAGTCTCTTGGGGCGAATGAGCAGTTCTTC
CDR3aa: CAISESLGANEQFF

v_gene: TRBV30
d_gene: -
abundance: few
j_gene: TRBJ2-2
CDR3nt: TGTGCCTGGAGTGTATTGCACACCGGGGAGCTGTTTTTT
CDR3aa: CAWSVLHTGELFF

v_gene: TRBV11-2
d_gene: -
abundance: many
j_gene: TRBJ1-6
CDR3nt: TGTGCCAGCAGCCCAAGAGCCACGTATAATTCACCCCTCCACTTT
CDR3aa: CASSPRATYNSPLHF

v_gene: TRBV5-1
d_gene: -
abundance: many
j_gene: TRBJ2-7
CDR3nt: TGCGCCAGCAGCTCCCGGAGGTCGGGCGAGCAGTACTTC
CDR3aa: CASSSRRSGEQYF

v_gene: TRBV4-2
d_gene: -
abundance: many
j_gene: TRBJ2-1
CDR3nt: TGTGCCAGCAGCCCAAGACAGAGCTCCTACAATGAGCAGTTCTTC
CDR3aa: CASSPRQSSYNEQFF

v_gene: TRBV3-1
d_gene: -
abundance: few
j_gene: TRBJ2-6
CDR3nt: TGTGCCAGCAGCGACGGAGTCGGGTCTGGGGCCAACGTCCTGACTTTC
CDR3aa: CASSDGVGSGANVLTF

v_gene: TRBV11-3
d_gene: TRBD2
abundance: many
j_gene: TRBJ2-1
CDR3nt: TGTGCCAGCAGCTCCAGGACTAGCGAGCTGGATGAGCAGTTCTTC
CDR3aa: CASSSRTSELDEQFF

v_gene: TRBV27
d_gene: -
abundance: many
j_gene: TRBJ2-5
CDR3nt: TGTGCCAGCAGTTCGACAGTGCTGTACCAAGAGACCCAGTACTTC
CDR3aa: CASSSTVLYQETQYF

v_gene: TRBV7-2
d_gene: -
abundance: many
j_gene: TRBJ1-1
CDR3nt: TGTGCCAGCAGCTTAAATGGCCTTGAAGCTTTCTTT
CDR3aa: CASSLNGLEAFF

v_gene: TRBV6-1
d_gene: -
abundance: -
j_gene: TRBJ2-1
CDR3nt: TGTGCCAGCAGTGAAAGGGGGGGGGGGCAGTTCTTC
CDR3aa: CASSERGGGQFF

v_gene: TRBV6-1
d_gene: -
abundance: many
j_gene: TRBJ2-7
CDR3nt: TGTGCCAGCAGAGGGGCCGAGACCTACGAGCAGTACTTC
CDR3aa: CASRGAETYEQYF

v_gene: TRBV28
d_gene: -
abundance: -
j_gene: TRBJ2-3
CDR3nt: TGTGCCAGCAGCTCTAGCGAGCCGAGGGCAGATACGCAGTATTTT
CDR3aa: CASSSSEPRADTQYF

v_gene: TRBV6-6
d_gene: TRBD2
abundance: many
j_gene: TRBJ2-1
CDR3nt: TGTGCCAGCAGTTACCCCGGGACTAGCGGAAACAATGAGCAGTTCTTC
CDR3aa: CASSYPGTSGNNEQFF

v_gene: TRBV6-1
d_gene: -
abundance: -
j_gene: TRBJ1-2
CDR3nt: TGTGCCAGCAGTGGCAGGGCTAACTATGGCTACACCTTC
CDR3aa: CASSGRANYGYTF

v_gene: TRBV5-1
d_gene: -
abundance: -
j_gene: TRBJ2-3
CDR3nt: TGCGCCAGCAGCAACCCGCAGGGGTTCACAGATACGCAGTATTTT
CDR3aa: CASSNPQGFTDTQYF

v_gene: TRBV20-1
d_gene: TRBD2
abundance: many
j_gene: TRBJ2-7
CDR3nt: TGCAGTGCTAGAGAAACTAGCGGGTACCACTACGAGCAGTACTTC
CDR3aa: CSARETSGYHYEQYF

v_gene: TRBV29-1
d_gene: -
abundance: -
j_gene: TRBJ2-1
CDR3nt: TGCAGCGTTGGGCCTCGCTCCTACAATGAGCAGTTCTTC
CDR3aa: CSVGPRSYNEQFF

v_gene: TRBV20-1
d_gene: TRBD2
abundance: many
j_gene: TRBJ2-1
CDR3nt: TGCAGTGCTAGGCTAGCGGGAGTTCGCAATGAGCAGTTCTTC
CDR3aa: CSARLAGVRNEQFF

v_gene: TRBV27
d_gene: -
abundance: many
j_gene: TRBJ1-1
CDR3nt: TGTGCCAGCAGTTCCATCGACAGACACACTGAAGCTTTCTTT
CDR3aa: CASSSIDRHTEAFF

v_gene: TRBV4-2
d_gene: -
abundance: many
j_gene: TRBJ1-6
CDR3nt: TGTGCCAGCAGCCCCAGAAGGGTCTATAATTCACCCCTCCACTTT
CDR3aa: CASSPRRVYNSPLHF

v_gene: TRBV12-3/TRBV12-4
d_gene: TRBD1
abundance: many
j_gene: TRBJ1-1
CDR3nt: TGTGCCAGCAGTTTAAGGGCTTTCCAGGGGGCGTTTGACACTGAAGCTTTCTTT
CDR3aa: CASSLRAFQGAFDTEAFF

v_gene: TRBV2
d_gene: -
abundance: many
j_gene: TRBJ1-1
CDR3nt: TGTGCCAGCGCGTGGGGGAACACTGAAGCTTTCTTT
CDR3aa: CASAWGNTEAFF

v_gene: TRBV29-1
d_gene: -
abundance: -
j_gene: TRBJ2-5
CDR3nt: TGCAGCGTTGTTCTGGACGCGGGAAGACAAGAGACCCAGTACTTC
CDR3aa: CSVVLDAGRQETQYF